This TCR beta chain was retrieved from a study of human T cells and chemical hapten exposure. Study context: Diagnoses of alopecia areata, totalis or universalis occurred in mostly female patients.

In TCRdb, the RACE reads were re-called with MiXCR into one record per CDR3 protein. The sample lists approximately 260,000 distinct CDR3 sequences, approximately 7.5% occurring once. Time point defined: pre-sensitization, week 0. Regarding treatment: therapeutic diphenylcyclopropenone sensitization with weekly scalp DPC. This CDR3 spans 13 amino acids. Germline V lookup: CDR1 DFQATT, CDR2 SNEGSKA (reference sequence). Trimming left V 6 bases short and J 7 bases short, with 13 bases between. This clonotype was counted a few times. The receptor comes from a man aged 18 to 30 with alopecia areata. Some clones in this sample may be carry-over from other donors' samples. The sample was whole blood, taken in connection with sensitization to the hapten diphenylcyclopropenone (DPC). The chain joins TRBV20-1 to TRBJ1-6, with D possibly being TRBD1 (6 bases). The CDR3 loop reads CSARTDSNSPLHF. CDR3 nucleotides: TGCAGTGCCCGGACGGACAGCAATTCACCCCTCCACTTT.